A selection of T cell receptor beta chains follows, all from one sample in a study of T cell responses to AZD1222 COVID-19 vaccine. Here immunoSEQ multiplex PCR was the method, and the copy in TCRdb shows in-frame clones only, minus some. The sample records about 140,000 clones, approximately 89% being singletons. This sample comprised peripheral blood, obtained 28 days after the second AZD1222 dose. These receptors were collected from an adult who received the AZD1222 COVID-19 vaccine. Both conserved end residues are part of each CDR3. Each record gives: V gene, J gene, clone size, D gene, CDR3 length, CDR3 DNA, CDR3 protein. D genes are given only for firm matches. Size tells how often a clone was seen (once, few, many) or the class of an expanded clone, and some rows leave it out.

TRBV18	TRBJ1-2	NA	TRBD1	16	TGTGCCAGCTCACCCTCCTTGGGACAGGGGGCGAAGGGCTACACCTTC	CASSPSLGQGAKGYTF
TRBV6-5	TRBJ1-3	NA	NA	14	TGTGCCAGCAGTTACGGTAGAATGGGGAACACCATATATTTT	CASSYGRMGNTIYF
TRBV4-2	TRBJ1-1	NA	TRBD1	14	TGTGCCAGCAGCCAGCCGGGACAGGGATCTGAAGCTTTCTTT	CASSQPGQGSEAFF
TRBV7-2	TRBJ2-3	NA	TRBD2	16	TGTGCCAGCAGCGTGGTTGGCGGGGGGCACTTAGATACGCAGTATTTT	CASSVVGGGHLDTQYF
TRBV10-3	TRBJ2-2	NA	NA	16	TGTGCCATCAGCGTGACCGGAACTGGAAACACCGGGGAGCTGTTTTTT	CAISVTGTGNTGELFF
TRBV6-5	TRBJ2-7	NA	NA	15	TGTGCCAGCACCGGAGTTGGGGGAAGCTCCTACGAGCAGTACTTC	CASTGVGGSSYEQYF
TRBV30	TRBJ1-1	NA	NA	10	TGTGCCTGGAGTGCGGGCGGGGCTTTCTTT	CAWSAGGAFF
TRBV4-3	TRBJ2-2	NA	NA	14	TGCGCCAGCAGCCAAGATAGTCATAGAGGGGAGCTGTTTTTT	CASSQDSHRGELFF
TRBV11-2	TRBJ1-1	NA	TRBD1	13	TGTGCCAGCAGCTCAAGGGACAGTCCTGAAGCTTTCTTT	CASSSRDSPEAFF
TRBV2	TRBJ1-1	few	TRBD1	14	TGTGCCAGCCGGAGGGACAGGGCGGGCACTGAAGCTTTCTTT	CASRRDRAGTEAFF
TRBV7-8	TRBJ2-1	once	TRBD2	14	TGTGCCAGCAGCTTCGGACTAGCGGGAGCTTCGCAGTTCTTC	CASSFGLAGASQFF
TRBV11-2	TRBJ2-5	NA	NA	15	TGTGCCAGCAGCTTTACCGGGTCATCCACCGAGACCCAGTACTTC	CASSFTGSSTETQYF
TRBV28	TRBJ1-6	NA	NA	15	TGTGCCAGCACCCTAGTCGGGCAGGGTTATTCACCCCTCCACTTT	CASTLVGQGYSPLHF
TRBV20-1	TRBJ1-5	NA	NA	14	TGCAGTGCTAGTCAGGGGTCGCCCAATCAGCCCCAGCATTTT	CSASQGSPNQPQHF
TRBV19	TRBJ2-7	NA	TRBD1	14	TGTGCCAGTAGTATAGGGACAGGAAACTACGAGCAGTACTTC	CASSIGTGNYEQYF
TRBV27	TRBJ1-1	NA	TRBD1	14	TGTGCCAGCAAAAAGACAGGGGCGAACACTGAAGCTTTCTTT	CASKKTGANTEAFF
TRBV6-6	TRBJ1-6	NA	NA	16	TGTGCCAGCAGTTACGAGGGGGGCATGATAGGTTCACCCCTCCACTTT	CASSYEGGMIGSPLHF
TRBV6-5	TRBJ1-1	NA	NA	13	TGTGCCAGCAGTCCCCGGGTGAACACTGAAGCTTTCTTT	CASSPRVNTEAFF
TRBV2	TRBJ2-7	once	TRBD1	16	TGTGCCAGCCGATTAACCCAGGGGGCCCAATCCTACGAGCAGTACTTC	CASRLTQGAQSYEQYF
TRBV6-6	TRBJ1-4	NA	NA	15	TGTGCCAGCAGTTACTCACGGGGGTTTCGGGAAAAACTGTTTTTT	CASSYSRGFREKLFF
TRBV3-1/TRBV3-2	TRBJ2-2	NA	NA	12	TGTGCCAGCAGCCAATACCCCGGGGAGCTGTTTTTT	CASSQYPGELFF
TRBV19	TRBJ2-1	NA	TRBD1	17	TGTGCCAGTAGTATAGAGGGCGGACAGGGAGGTCGCAATGAGCAGTTCTTC	CASSIEGGQGGRNEQFF
TRBV6-5	TRBJ1-5	few	TRBD1	12	TGTGCCAGCAGTACAGGGGTTCAGCCCCAGCATTTT	CASSTGVQPQHF
TRBV7-8	TRBJ1-5	NA	NA	14	TGTGCCAGCAGCTTTCTCAGAGACAATCAGCCCCAGCATTTT	CASSFLRDNQPQHF
TRBV28	TRBJ1-1	once	TRBD1	15	TGTGCCAGCAGTCCTGGCGGGACAGGGGGTATTGAAGCTTTCTTT	CASSPGGTGGIEAFF
TRBV7-8	TRBJ1-5	NA	TRBD1	13	TGTGCCAGCAGATCAGGGGGGGGTCAGCCCCAGCATTTT	CASRSGGGQPQHF
TRBV25-1	TRBJ1-2	NA	TRBD1	16	TGTGCCAGCAGCCAATCTCGACAGGGAAGTAACTATGGCTACACCTTC	CASSQSRQGSNYGYTF
TRBV7-2	TRBJ2-5	NA	NA	15	TGTGCCAGCAGCTTAGACGCAGGCCGCCTCCAGACCCAGTACTTC	CASSLDAGRLQTQYF
TRBV18	TRBJ2-4	NA	TRBD2	16	TGTGCCAGCTCACCCCTAGCGGATAAAGCCAAAAACATTCAGTACTTC	CASSPLADKAKNIQYF
TRBV7-2	TRBJ2-3	NA	NA	14	TGTGCCAGCAGCTTACAGGGGACCACAGATACGCAGTATTTT	CASSLQGTTDTQYF
TRBV15	TRBJ2-3	NA	NA	14	TGTGCCACCAGCAGACCTTCTAGCACAGATACGCAGTATTTT	CATSRPSSTDTQYF
TRBV28	TRBJ1-4	few	NA	16	TGTGCCAGCAGCCCCGCCATACAGGGCCTAAATGAAAAACTGTTTTTT	CASSPAIQGLNEKLFF
TRBV3-1/TRBV3-2	TRBJ2-3	NA	TRBD2	17	TGTGCCAGCAGCCAAGGACTAGCGGGGGGGCCTACAGATACGCAGTATTTT	CASSQGLAGGPTDTQYF
TRBV6-5	TRBJ2-7	once	NA	16	TGTGCCAGCAGTTACTCCGGGGGGCGAATAACCTACGAGCAGTACTTC	CASSYSGGRITYEQYF
TRBV28	TRBJ1-2	NA	NA	15	TGTGCCAGCAGTTTGGGGGACTCTTTGGGGCGAGGCTACACCTTC	CASSLGDSLGRGYTF
TRBV25-1	TRBJ1-5	NA	NA	16	TGTGCCAGCAGTGGGCCATTGGGGGCCGGGGAGCAGCCCCAGCATTTT	CASSGPLGAGEQPQHF
TRBV24-1	TRBJ1-2	NA	TRBD1	17	TGTGCCACCAGTACCGGGACAGGTCATATCCCTAACTATGGCTACACCTTC	CATSTGTGHIPNYGYTF
TRBV10-3	TRBJ1-1	NA	TRBD1	15	TGTGCCATCAGTGAGCCGGGACAGGAGAACACTGAAGCTTTCTTT	CAISEPGQENTEAFF
TRBV6-5	TRBJ1-2	NA	NA	15	TGTGCCAGCAGCCAGTCTATCCCCCTTAACTATGGCTACACCTTC	CASSQSIPLNYGYTF
TRBV13	TRBJ2-5	NA	TRBD2	15	TGTGCCAGCAGCTTACGGCGGGGGGCCTTGGAGACCCAGTACTTC	CASSLRRGALETQYF
TRBV3-1/TRBV3-2	TRBJ1-1	NA	NA	13	TGTGCCAGCAGCCGACCAGGGAACACTGAAGCTTTCTTT	CASSRPGNTEAFF
TRBV5-4	TRBJ2-5	NA	NA	14	TGTGCCAGCAGCCCCAGGGGTGGCAAAGAGACCCAGTACTTC	CASSPRGGKETQYF
TRBV2	TRBJ2-1	NA	NA	15	TGTGCCAGCAGTGAAAGCCAGGGGTTTATCGTTGAGCAGTTCTTC	CASSESQGFIVEQFF
TRBV4-1	TRBJ1-2	NA	NA	13	TGCGCCAGCAGCCAAGGACTTCAGGAGGGCTACACCTTC	CASSQGLQEGYTF
TRBV28	TRBJ1-5	once	NA	14	TGTGCCAGCAGTTCGGGGTATAGCAATCAGCCCCAGCATTTT	CASSSGYSNQPQHF